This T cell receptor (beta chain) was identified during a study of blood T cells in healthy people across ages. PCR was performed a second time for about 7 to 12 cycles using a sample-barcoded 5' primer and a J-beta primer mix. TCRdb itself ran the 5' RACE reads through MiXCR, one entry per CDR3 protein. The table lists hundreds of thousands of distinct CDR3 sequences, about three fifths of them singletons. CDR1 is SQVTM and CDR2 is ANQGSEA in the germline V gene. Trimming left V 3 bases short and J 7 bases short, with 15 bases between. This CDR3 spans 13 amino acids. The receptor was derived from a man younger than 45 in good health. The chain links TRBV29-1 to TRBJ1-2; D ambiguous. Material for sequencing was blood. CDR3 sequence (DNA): TGCAGCGTTGAGGACCCGGTCGGGTCTGGCTACACCTTC. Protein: CSVEDPVGSGYTF. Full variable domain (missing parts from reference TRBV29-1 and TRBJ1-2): SAVISQKPSRDICQRGTSLTIQCQVDSQVTMMFWYRQQPGQSLTLIATANQGSEATYESGFVIDKFPISRPNLTFSTLTVSNMSPEDSSIYLCSVEDPVGSGYTFGSGTRLTVV.